Following are 32 T cell receptor beta chains from one sample sequenced in a study of identical twins. TCRdb redid the calling of the 5' RACE reads with MiXCR, one entry per CDR3 protein. Here the sample spans over 500,000 distinct CDR3 sequences, around 20% being singletons. The sample also formed part of further work on T cells expressing NK-cell markers.

The sample taken for sequencing was CD4+ T cells sorted from blood. These receptors were taken from a woman between 18 and 29 years old in good health.

V gene TRBV7-2 combines with J gene TRBJ1-1; D not certain. Deletions cut 0 bases from V and 4 bases from J, with 9 bases between. This CDR3 region has 14 residues. CDR1 and CDR2 (germline): SGHTA, FQGNSA. CDR3 sequence reads: CASSLAGGITEAFF. The DNA of the CDR3 is TGTGCCAGCAGCTTAGCGGGTGGGATCACTGAAGCTTTCTTT.

The J gene is TRBJ1-1, the V gene TRBV3-1; TRBD1 is a possible D gene (5 bases). The CDR3 runs to 14 residues. Trimming removed 5 bases from V and 1 base from J, with 11 bases in between. CDR1 is LGHDT and CDR2 is YNNKEL in the germline V gene (reference sequence). The CDR3 nucleotides read TGTGCCAGCAGCACCTCAGGGAAGAACACTGAAGCTTTCTTT. Translated, it gives CASSTSGKNTEAFF.

This rearrangement joins TRBV7-2 to TRBJ1-2; D call uncertain. The CDR3 is 13 amino acids. Germline CDR1 is SGHTA and CDR2 is FQGNSA. With 3 bases removed from V and 3 bases from J, the gap between germline ends came to 8 bases. In nucleotides, the CDR3 is TGTGCCAGCAGCTTGGCTGGGTACTATGGCTACACCTTC. Its translation is CASSLAGYYGYTF.

This clonotype was seen a handful of times. This sequence joins TRBV9 and TRBJ2-4; D might be TRBD2 (6 bases). The CDR3 runs to 17 residues. The ends were cut back, 3 bases at V and 3 bases at J, with 19 bases in the middle. CDR1 and CDR2 from the germline V gene are SGDLS and YYNGEE. CDR3 amino acids: CASSEIPLGGVKNIQYF. The CDR3 bases are TGTGCCAGCAGCGAGATCCCACTTGGCGGGGTCAAAAACATTCAGTACTTC.

The chain uses TRBV5-1 and TRBJ1-2, with D tentatively TRBD1 (6 bases). Germline V gene sequence: CDR1 SGHRS, CDR2 YFSETQ. The CDR3 totals 13 residues. V lost 0 bases to trimming and J lost 8 bases, with 11 bases between them. The CDR3 DNA is TGCGCCAGCAGCTTGGAACAGGGAGACGGCTACACCTTC. The encoded protein is CASSLEQGDGYTF.

The chain combines TRBV19 with TRBJ2-6; possible D gene TRBD2, 5 bases. Germline V gene lookup returns CDR1 LNHDA and CDR2 SQIVND (reference sequence). The CDR3 has 16 residues. The V and J ends lost 5 bases and 0 bases respectively, with 11 bases between them. The CDR3 nucleotides read TGTGCCAGTAGTGGCCGCCGGGGCTCTGGGGCCAACGTCCTGACTTTC. Amino acids: CASSGRRGSGANVLTF.

J is TRBJ2-7 and V is TRBV20-1; D could derive from TRBD1 or TRBD2 (5 bases each). This CDR3 has 16 amino acids. Germline V gene sequence: CDR1 DFQATT, CDR2 SNEGSKA (reference sequence). V shed 3 bases and J shed 4 bases, with 22 bases lying between them. The CDR3 bases are TGCAGTGCTAGTCCCACCCCGACAGCGGAGGATTACGAGCAGTACTTC. It yields the protein CSASPTPTAEDYEQYF.

This clonotype was seen a handful of times. The V gene is TRBV7-2, the J gene TRBJ2-1, with TRBD2 identical over 10 bases. The ends lost 1 base at V and 8 bases at J; junction bases unmatched: 11. CDR3 length: 17 residues. Germline values: CDR1 SGHTA, CDR2 FQGNSA. CDR3 nucleotide sequence: TGTGCCAGCAGCTTAGTGCGGACAAGCGGGGGGGGTGATGAGCAGTTCTTC. It is translated as CASSLVRTSGGGDEQFF.

The V call is TRBV12-3 or TRBV12-4, the J call TRBJ2-7, with unresolved D. The V gene lost 6 bases and the J gene lost 8 bases, with 20 bases spanning the gap. CDR3 length: 14 amino acids. The CDR3 DNA is TGTGCCAGCAGGTTGGAAGGACGGGCTTACAAGCAGTACTTC. It yields the protein CASRLEGRAYKQYF.

The V gene is TRBV5-6, the J gene TRBJ2-3, with 8 nucleotides matching TRBD2. The CDR3 runs to 17 residues. V was pared by 4 bases and J by 1 base, with 11 bases of the junction left unmatched. Germline CDR1 and CDR2: SGHDT and YYEEEE. The CDR3 region is CASSRLGGAAGTDTQYF. CDR3 in DNA: TGTGCCAGCAGCCGCCTCGGGGGGGCCGCTGGCACAGATACGCAGTATTTT. The whole variable domain, remainder taken from reference TRBV5-6 and TRBJ2-3, is DAGVTQSPTHLIKTRGQQVTLRCSPKSGHDTVSWYQQALGQGPQFIFQYYEEEERQRGNFPDRFSGHQFPNYSSELNVNALLLGDSALYLCASSRLGGAAGTDTQYFGPGTRLTVL.

The CDR3 DNA reads TGCGCCAGCAGCCAGATGGACCTAGGAGGTACTGAAGCTTTCTTT. Translated, it gives CASSQMDLGGTEAFF. The J gene is TRBJ1-1, the V gene TRBV4-3; D is unclear. CDR3 length equals 15 residues. V gave up 3 bases and J gave up 5 bases, with 16 bases separating them. Germline CDR1 is LGHNA and CDR2 is YSLEER.

The V call is TRBV6-1, the J call TRBJ2-2; possible D gene TRBD2, 6 bases. Germline CDR1 and CDR2: MNHNS and SASEGT. CDR3 length: 13 residues. V was trimmed by 5 bases and J by 6 bases, leaving 10 bases between them. CDR3 in amino acids: CASSRGRPGELFF. As DNA, the CDR3 is TGTGCCAGCAGTCGTGGGAGGCCCGGGGAGCTGTTTTTT.

This rearrangement joins TRBV6-1 to TRBJ1-1, with D possibly matching TRBD1 (5 bases). Germline lookup yields CDR1 MNHNS and CDR2 SASEGT. V was shortened by 8 bases and J by 1 base, with 23 bases between the two germline ends. The CDR3 is 17 amino acids. The CDR3 loop is CASVSQGSFGTNTEAFF. In DNA form, the CDR3 reads TGTGCCAGCGTAAGCCAGGGCTCCTTCGGGACGAACACTGAAGCTTTCTTT.

The rearrangement joins TRBV6-2 or TRBV6-3 to TRBJ2-7; D not certain. The germline V and J ends were trimmed by 6 bases and 0 bases, with 12 bases remaining between them. CDR1 and CDR2 (germline): MNHEY, SVGEGT. CDR3 size: 14 residues. CDR3: CASSWRRTSYEQYF. As DNA, the CDR3 is TGTGCCAGCAGCTGGAGAAGGACCTCCTACGAGCAGTACTTC.

This clonotype was counted between two and nine times. The CDR3 DNA sequence: TGTGCCTGGGCCGGGACAGGGGGATCACCCCTCCACTTT. Its protein product is CAWAGTGGSPLHF. The rearrangement links TRBV30 to TRBJ1-6; 11 bases are shared with TRBD1. V dropped 5 bases and J dropped 10; count of bases not matched to a gene: 4. This CDR3 comprises 13 residues. CDR1 is GTSNPN and CDR2 is SVGIG in the germline V gene (reference sequence).

The CDR3 DNA reads as TGTGCCAGCAGGACACTCGGGACAGGTGGAAACACCATATATTTT. Translation: CASRTLGTGGNTIYF. The genes are TRBV6-1 and TRBJ1-3; 8 positions match TRBD1. The ends lost 6 bases at V and 3 bases at J; junction bases unmatched: 7. CDR3 length equals 15 residues. Germline CDR1 and CDR2: MNHNS and SASEGT.

The chain is built from TRBV5-6 and TRBJ2-2; a weak D match, TRBD1 (5 bases). Trimming removed 1 base from V and 4 bases from J, with 8 bases in between. The length of the CDR3 is 14 residues. CDR1 and CDR2 from the germline V gene are SGHDT and YYEEEE. CDR3 loop: CASSLRGSTGELFF. The CDR3 nucleotides read TGTGCCAGCAGCTTGAGGGGAAGCACCGGGGAGCTGTTTTTT.

This clonotype came up a few times. This chain joins TRBV3-1 and TRBJ1-5; D remains unclear. Germline assignment: CDR1 LGHDT and CDR2 YNNKEL (reference sequence). V lost 0 bases and J lost 7, with 7 bases in between. CDR3 length: 13 amino acids. The CDR3 sequence: CASSQDSEQPQHF. CDR3 sequence (DNA): TGTGCCAGCAGCCAAGATTCCGAGCAGCCCCAGCATTTT.

The rearrangement links TRBV20-1 to TRBJ2-5, with D possibly matching TRBD1 (7 bases). Germline lookup yields CDR1 DFQATT and CDR2 SNEGSKA (reference sequence). Trimming cost V 3 bases and J 1 base, with 12 bases left between them. This CDR3 is 14 amino acids long. The CDR3 protein is CSAREGTAQETQYF. CDR3 nucleotides: TGCAGTGCTAGGGAGGGGACAGCCCAAGAGACCCAGTACTTC.

This clonotype occurred a few times. CDR3 residues: CASSSRGGASTDTQYF. The CDR3 nucleotides are TGTGCCAGCAGTTCGCGCGGGGGAGCTAGCACAGATACGCAGTATTTT. The V and J genes are TRBV12-3 or TRBV12-4 and TRBJ2-3; 7 bases align to TRBD2. V trimming: 4 bases; J trimming: 0 bases; junction bases outside the gene matches: 7. The CDR3 sequence is 16 residues long.

As to this clonotype: A junction boundary mismatches the germline segment, possibly from a read error. This chain connects TRBV20-1 to TRBJ2-2, with 8 bases identical to TRBD2. Germline CDR1 is DFQATT and CDR2 is SNEGSKA (reference sequence). The CDR3 totals 17 residues. CDR3 region: CSASKQRGSLSTGELFF. CDR3 DNA: TGCAGCGCTAGTAAGCAGCGGGGGAGTCTAAGCACCGGGGAGCTGTTTTTT.

This clonotype has a handful of counts. The rearrangement uses TRBV21-1 and TRBJ1-2. TRBV21-1 is listed as a pseudogene. The CDR3 has 19 residues. The CDR3 bases are TGTGCCATTCCTGCGGCCAGTGGGTTTAGTCACGCTCACAACTATGGCTACACCTTC. As protein: CAIPAASGFSHAHNYGYTF.

This chain uses TRBV5-1 with TRBJ2-5; TRBD2 aligns across 10 bases. With V trimmed by 4 bases and J by 2 bases, 8 bases remained unmatched. This CDR3 spans 16 amino acids. Germline CDR1 is SGHRS and CDR2 is YFSETQ. CDR3 sequence (DNA): TGCGCCAGCAGCAGAGGGACTAGCGTGTATCAAGAGACCCAGTACTTC. Encoded protein: CASSRGTSVYQETQYF.

A word on this clonotype: This may be a read error: a much more frequent sequence differs by one nucleotide. V and J are TRBV2 and TRBJ2-7; unclear D gene. Trimming took off 2 bases at V and 2 bases at J, with 4 bases between the two ends. Per the germline V gene, CDR1 is SNHLY and CDR2 is FYNNEI. The CDR3 runs 12 residues. CDR3 protein: CASSETPYEQYF. Written as DNA, the CDR3 is TGTGCCAGCAGTGAAACCCCCTACGAGCAGTACTTC.

There are a few counts of this clonotype. This chain uses TRBV7-2 with TRBJ2-1; tentatively, D is TRBD1 (6 bases). V lost 6 bases and J 7 bases, leaving 16 bases between the germline ends. The CDR3 sequence is 14 residues long. Germline V gives CDR1 SGHTA, CDR2 FQGNSA. The CDR3, as DNA: TGTGCCAGCAGGGGCAGGGGCTCTCCAAATGAGCAGTTCTTC. Protein: CASRGRGSPNEQFF.

The J gene is TRBJ1-1, the V gene TRBV20-1; D ambiguous. V was trimmed by 5 bases and J by 7 bases, leaving 8 bases between them. CDR3 size: 10 residues. The germline V gene has CDR1 DFQATT and CDR2 SNEGSKA (reference sequence). In DNA, the CDR3 is TGCAGTGCTGTACGGAATGAAGCTTTCTTT. It encodes CSAVRNEAFF.

This chain links TRBV3-1 with TRBJ2-1; 7 bases line up with TRBD2. J gave up 0 bases and V 3 bases, and 20 bases lay outside the gene matches. CDR3 length: 21 residues. In germline, CDR1 is LGHDT, CDR2 YNNKEL (reference sequence). The CDR3 bases are TGTGCCAGCAGCCACCCCGGACTAGGAAACAACCCATCGAGCTCCTACAATGAGCAGTTCTTC. Protein product: CASSHPGLGNNPSSSYNEQFF.

The CDR3 loop is CSARDPGLAGGSSYEQYF. CDR3 DNA sequence: TGCAGTGCTAGAGATCCGGGACTAGCGGGGGGAAGCTCCTACGAGCAGTACTTC. The chain employs TRBV20-1 and TRBJ2-7; 15 nucleotides match TRBD2. V trimming: 0 bases; J trimming: 0 bases; junction bases outside the gene matches: 6. CDR3 length equals 18 residues. Germline V CDR1 and CDR2: DFQATT, SNEGSKA (reference sequence).

The V and J genes are TRBV29-1 and TRBJ2-1, with D perhaps TRBD2 (7 bases). V shed 6 bases and J shed 1 base, with 10 bases lying between them. The CDR3 runs 13 residues. Germline CDR1 SQVTM, CDR2 ANQGSEA. The CDR3: CSVKGGSYNEQFF. DNA for the CDR3: TGCAGCGTCAAGGGGGGGTCCTACAATGAGCAGTTCTTC.

In this sample, this clonotype turned up a few times. V usage is TRBV20-1 and J usage is TRBJ1-5; D might be TRBD1 (6 bases). Looked up from germline, CDR1 is DFQATT and CDR2 is SNEGSKA (reference sequence). V was clipped by 5 bases and J by 2 bases, with 13 bases between them. The length of the CDR3 is 14 residues. CDR3 coding DNA: TGCAGTGCTCAACAGGGAAGGGGCAATCAGCCCCAGCATTTT. Protein: CSAQQGRGNQPQHF.

This clonotype has just a few counts. This rearrangement joins TRBV2 to TRBJ2-1, with TRBD1 matching 10 bases. Germline assignment: CDR1 SNHLY and CDR2 FYNNEI. There are 14 residues in the CDR3. V lost 4 bases, J lost 7 bases, and 4 bases stayed unmatched. In nucleotides, the CDR3 is TGTGCCAGCAGTGGACAGGGGGCACAGAATGAGCAGTTCTTC. Translated, it gives CASSGQGAQNEQFF.

The chain has TRBV7-2 and TRBJ2-5, with D possibly TRBD2 on 7 matching bases. V was pared by 3 bases and J by 5 bases, with 16 bases between. The CDR3 extends over 15 amino acids. Germline V gives CDR1 SGHTA, CDR2 FQGNSA. For the CDR3, the DNA is TGTGCCAGCAGCTTGCGGGGAGGGGGGGCGGAGACCCAGTACTTC. Its translation: CASSLRGGGAETQYF.